This is a list of T cell receptor beta chains from one sample in a study of shared clonotypes between healthy human individuals. Only in-frame clones appear in the TCRdb table, and some are missing; sequencing was by immunoSEQ multiplex PCR. The data hold 800,000 to 1,200,000 clones, with more than 75% observed a single time. The sample taken for sequencing was memory CD4+ T cells from PBMCs. These receptors all stem from a man younger than 35 in good health. Some clones in this sample may be carry-over from other donors' samples. Both conserved end residues are part of each CDR3. A D gene is named only where the DNA matches it firmly. Some rows have no size entry. The others give once, few or many, or a class for an expanded clone.

DNA: TGTGCCAGCAGCCGCCTTGATGGCTACACCTTC; CDR3: CASSRLDGYTF; J: TRBJ1-2; D: -; size: -; V: TRBV6-6
DNA: TGTGCCAGCTCACCAGATCTGGGAAACACCATATATTTT; CDR3: CASSPDLGNTIYF; J: TRBJ1-3; D: -; size: -; V: TRBV18
DNA: TGTGCCAGCAGGGTCCAGAGTTGGGGGAACACTGAAGCTTTCTTT; CDR3: CASRVQSWGNTEAFF; J: TRBJ1-1; D: -; size: once; V: TRBV6-6
DNA: TGCGCCAGCAGCTTGGTCCCAGCGAGTGAAAAACTGTTTTTT; CDR3: CASSLVPASEKLFF; J: TRBJ1-4; D: -; size: -; V: TRBV5-1
DNA: TGCGCCAGCAGCCCGGTGGGTGATGGGGCCAACGTCCTGACTTTC; CDR3: CASSPVGDGANVLTF; J: TRBJ2-6; D: -; size: -; V: TRBV4-1
DNA: TGTGCCAGCAGGCCCCTAGCGGGCACCGGGGAGCTGTTTTTT; CDR3: CASRPLAGTGELFF; J: TRBJ2-2; D: TRBD2; size: once; V: TRBV7-6
DNA: TGTGCCAGCAGCTTGGGGGCCACCTACGAGCAGTACTTC; CDR3: CASSLGATYEQYF; J: TRBJ2-7; D: -; size: few; V: TRBV11-3
DNA: TGTGCCAGCAGTAAGGGACAACAAGAGACCCAGTACTTC; CDR3: CASSKGQQETQYF; J: TRBJ2-5; D: -; size: -; V: TRBV2
DNA: TGTGCCAGCAGCGGATCCGGGACAGAAGCTTTCTTT; CDR3: CASSGSGTEAFF; J: TRBJ1-1; D: -; size: few; V: TRBV7-2
DNA: TGTGCCAGCAGGTCAACGGGGGCAGGCTACACCTTC; CDR3: CASRSTGAGYTF; J: TRBJ1-2; D: -; size: few; V: TRBV6-5
DNA: TGTGCCATCAGTGACCCCCCCGGACAGGGTGTTAACTATGGCTACACCTTC; CDR3: CAISDPPGQGVNYGYTF; J: TRBJ1-2; D: TRBD1; size: few; V: TRBV10-3
DNA: TGTGCCAGCAGCGTAGAAGGGCAGGGGGCTTACGAGCAGTACTTC; CDR3: CASSVEGQGAYEQYF; J: TRBJ2-7; D: TRBD1; size: -; V: TRBV9
DNA: TGCGCCAGCAGCTCTACGGGACTAATTACGGAGACCCAGTACTTC; CDR3: CASSSTGLITETQYF; J: TRBJ2-5; D: TRBD2; size: -; V: TRBV5-1
DNA: TGCGCCAGCAGCTCGGGACCGCGGGTAGGAAGGAATGAGCAGTTCTTC; CDR3: CASSSGPRVGRNEQFF; J: TRBJ2-1; D: -; size: -; V: TRBV5-1
DNA: TGTGCCATCAGTGGCACAAGTGCTGGAAACACCATATATTTT; CDR3: CAISGTSAGNTIYF; J: TRBJ1-3; D: -; size: -; V: TRBV10-3
DNA: TGTGCCAGCACCCGGACAGGATCCTACGAGCAGTACTTC; CDR3: CASTRTGSYEQYF; J: TRBJ2-7; D: TRBD1; size: -; V: TRBV6-1
DNA: TGTGCCAGCAGCGCGGCGGTGACAGGGGGCGCGGGCTACAATGAGCAGTTCTTC; CDR3: CASSAAVTGGAGYNEQFF; J: TRBJ2-1; D: TRBD1; size: -; V: TRBV9
DNA: TGCGCCAGCAGCACCGGACAGGCTGGCGGGGAGCTGTTTTTT; CDR3: CASSTGQAGGELFF; J: TRBJ2-2; D: TRBD1; size: -; V: TRBV5-1
DNA: TGTGCCAGCAGAGCAGCAGGCGGGGGAATCAACGAGCAGTACTTC; CDR3: CASRAAGGGINEQYF; J: TRBJ2-7; D: TRBD2; size: once; V: TRBV27
DNA: TGTGCCAGCAGTTCGACTAGAGCGAACACCGGGGAGCTGTTTTTT; CDR3: CASSSTRANTGELFF; J: TRBJ2-2; D: -; size: once; V: TRBV2
DNA: TGTGCCAGCAGCTCCCCATCTACGGGGCCACTGAACACTGAAGCTTTCTTT; CDR3: CASSSPSTGPLNTEAFF; J: TRBJ1-1; D: -; size: -; V: TRBV7-9